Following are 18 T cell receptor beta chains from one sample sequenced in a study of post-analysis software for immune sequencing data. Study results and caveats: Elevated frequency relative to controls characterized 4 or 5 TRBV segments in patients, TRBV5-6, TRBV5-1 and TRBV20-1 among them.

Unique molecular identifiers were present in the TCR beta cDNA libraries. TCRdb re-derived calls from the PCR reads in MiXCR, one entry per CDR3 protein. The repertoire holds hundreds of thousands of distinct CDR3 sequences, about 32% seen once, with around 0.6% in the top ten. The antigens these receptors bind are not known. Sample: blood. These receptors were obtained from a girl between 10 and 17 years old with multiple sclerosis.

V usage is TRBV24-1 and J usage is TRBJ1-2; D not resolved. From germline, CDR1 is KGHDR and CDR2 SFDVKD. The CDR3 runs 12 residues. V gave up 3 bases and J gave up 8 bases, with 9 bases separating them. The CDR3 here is CATSDPVGGYTF. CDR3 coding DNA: TGTGCCACCAGTGATCCCGTGGGCGGCTACACCTTC.

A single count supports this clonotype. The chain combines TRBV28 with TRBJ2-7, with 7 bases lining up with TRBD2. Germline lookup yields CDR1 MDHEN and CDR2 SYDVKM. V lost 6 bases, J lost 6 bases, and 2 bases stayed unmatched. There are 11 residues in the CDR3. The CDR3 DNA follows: TGTGCCAGCAGGGGGGGGATCGAGCAGTACTTC. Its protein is CASRGGIEQYF. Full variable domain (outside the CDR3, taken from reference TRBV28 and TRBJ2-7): DVKVTQSSRYLVKRTGEKVFLECVQDMDHENMFWYRQDPGLGLRLIYFSYDVKMKEKGDIPEGYSVSREKKERFSLILESASTNQTSMYLCASRGGIEQYFGPGTRLTVT.

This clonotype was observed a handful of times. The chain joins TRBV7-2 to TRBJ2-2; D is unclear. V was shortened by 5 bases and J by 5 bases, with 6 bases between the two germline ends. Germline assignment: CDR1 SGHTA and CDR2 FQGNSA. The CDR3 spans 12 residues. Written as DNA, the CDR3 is TGTGCCAGCAGCACCGTAACCGGGGAGCTGTTTTTT. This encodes CASSTVTGELFF.

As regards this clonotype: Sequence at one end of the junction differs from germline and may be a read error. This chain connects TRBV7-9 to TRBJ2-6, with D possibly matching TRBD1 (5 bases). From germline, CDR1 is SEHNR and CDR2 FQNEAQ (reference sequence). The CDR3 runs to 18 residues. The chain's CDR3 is CASSLQGFPNSGANVPTF. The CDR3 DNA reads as TGTGCCAGCAGCCTTCAAGGGTTTCCTAACTCTGGGGCCAACGTCCCGACTTTC.

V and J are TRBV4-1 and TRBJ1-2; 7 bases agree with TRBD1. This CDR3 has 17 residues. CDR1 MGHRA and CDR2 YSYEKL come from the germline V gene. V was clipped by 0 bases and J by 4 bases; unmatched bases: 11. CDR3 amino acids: CASSQEVGAGGSYGYTF. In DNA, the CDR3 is TGCGCCAGCAGCCAAGAAGTGGGCGCAGGGGGTAGCTATGGCTACACCTTC.

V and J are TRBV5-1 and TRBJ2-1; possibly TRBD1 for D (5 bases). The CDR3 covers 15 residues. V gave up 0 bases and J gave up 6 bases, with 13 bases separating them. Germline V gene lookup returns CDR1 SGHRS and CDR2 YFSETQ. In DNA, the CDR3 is TGCGCCAGCAGCTTGGTCGGGCAGGGTTCCAATGAGCAGTTCTTC. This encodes CASSLVGQGSNEQFF.

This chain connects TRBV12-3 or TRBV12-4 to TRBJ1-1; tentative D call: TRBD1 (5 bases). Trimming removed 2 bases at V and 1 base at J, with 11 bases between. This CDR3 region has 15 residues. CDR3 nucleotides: TGTGCCAGCAGTTTAACCGGGGCCTCGAACACTGAAGCTTTCTTT. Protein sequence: CASSLTGASNTEAFF.

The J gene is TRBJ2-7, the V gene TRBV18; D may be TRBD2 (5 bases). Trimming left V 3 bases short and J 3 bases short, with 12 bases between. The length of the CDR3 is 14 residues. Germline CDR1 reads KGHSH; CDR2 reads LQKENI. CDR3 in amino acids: CASSPTFGNYEQYF. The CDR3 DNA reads TGTGCCAGCTCACCGACCTTCGGGAACTACGAGCAGTACTTC. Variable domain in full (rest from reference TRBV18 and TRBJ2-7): NAGVMQNPRHLVRRRGQEARLRCSPMKGHSHVYWYRQLPEEGLKFMVYLQKENIIDESGMPKERFSAEFPKEGPSILRIQQVVRGDSAAYFCASSPTFGNYEQYFGPGTRLTVT.

This chain's CDR3 is CSAQPLRQGIGNEQFF. CDR3 DNA: TGCAGTGCACAACCCCTCAGGCAGGGAATCGGAAATGAGCAGTTCTTC. The rearrangement uses TRBV20-1 and TRBJ2-1; TRBD1 might be the D (5 bases). V was shortened by 6 bases and J by 7 bases, with 25 bases between the two germline ends. Germline V CDR1 and CDR2: DFQATT, SNEGSKA (reference sequence). The CDR3 contains 16 residues.

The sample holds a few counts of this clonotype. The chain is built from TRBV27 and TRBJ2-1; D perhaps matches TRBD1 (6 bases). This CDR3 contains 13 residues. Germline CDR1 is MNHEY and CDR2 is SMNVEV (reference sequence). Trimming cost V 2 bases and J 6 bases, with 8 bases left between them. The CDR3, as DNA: TGTGCCAGCAGTTTAGGACAGATCAATGAGCAGTTCTTC. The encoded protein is CASSLGQINEQFF.

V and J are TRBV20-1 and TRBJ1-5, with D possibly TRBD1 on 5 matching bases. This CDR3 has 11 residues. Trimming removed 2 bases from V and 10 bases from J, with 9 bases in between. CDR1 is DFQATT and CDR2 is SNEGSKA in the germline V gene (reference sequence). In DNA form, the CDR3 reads TGCAGTGCTAGATCCCGGGGCCCCCAGCATTTT. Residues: CSARSRGPQHF.

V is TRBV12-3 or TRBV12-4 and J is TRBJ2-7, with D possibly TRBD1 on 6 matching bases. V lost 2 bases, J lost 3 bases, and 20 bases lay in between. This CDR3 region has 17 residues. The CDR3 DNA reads TGTGCCAGCAGTTTAAGTAGAATGGCTGGGGGCATCTACGAGCAGTACTTC. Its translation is CASSLSRMAGGIYEQYF.

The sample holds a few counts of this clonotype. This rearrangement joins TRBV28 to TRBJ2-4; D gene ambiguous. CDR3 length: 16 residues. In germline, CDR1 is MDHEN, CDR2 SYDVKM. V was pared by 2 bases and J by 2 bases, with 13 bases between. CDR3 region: CASSLRWAVTKNIQYF. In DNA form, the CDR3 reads TGTGCCAGCAGTTTACGGTGGGCGGTAACCAAAAACATTCAGTACTTC.

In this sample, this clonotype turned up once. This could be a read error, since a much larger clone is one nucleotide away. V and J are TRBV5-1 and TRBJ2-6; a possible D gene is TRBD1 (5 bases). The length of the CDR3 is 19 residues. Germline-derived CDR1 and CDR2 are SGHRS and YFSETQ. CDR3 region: CDSSPLGLGRSSGANVLTF. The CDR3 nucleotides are TGCGACAGCAGCCCCTTGGGGCTGGGTAGGTCTTCTGGGGCCAACGTCCTGACTTTC.

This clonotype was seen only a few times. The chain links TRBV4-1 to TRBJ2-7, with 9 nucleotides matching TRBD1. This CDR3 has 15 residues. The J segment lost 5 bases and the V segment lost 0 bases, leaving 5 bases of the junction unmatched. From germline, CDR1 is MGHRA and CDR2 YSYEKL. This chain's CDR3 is CASSQEGTGPDEQYF. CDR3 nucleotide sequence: TGCGCCAGCAGCCAAGAGGGGACAGGGCCTGACGAGCAGTACTTC.

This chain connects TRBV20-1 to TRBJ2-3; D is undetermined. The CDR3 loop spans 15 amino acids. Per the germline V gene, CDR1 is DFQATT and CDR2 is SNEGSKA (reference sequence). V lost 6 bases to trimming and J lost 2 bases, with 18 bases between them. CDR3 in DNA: TGCAGTGCCCGAGTCGCCTCACTTTCCACAGATACGCAGTATTTT. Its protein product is CSARVASLSTDTQYF.

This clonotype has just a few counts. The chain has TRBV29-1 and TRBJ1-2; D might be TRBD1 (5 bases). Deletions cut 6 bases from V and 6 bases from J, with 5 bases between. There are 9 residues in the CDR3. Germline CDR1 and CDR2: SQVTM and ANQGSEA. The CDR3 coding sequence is TGCAGCGTGGGGGATGGCTACACCTTC. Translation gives CSVGDGYTF.

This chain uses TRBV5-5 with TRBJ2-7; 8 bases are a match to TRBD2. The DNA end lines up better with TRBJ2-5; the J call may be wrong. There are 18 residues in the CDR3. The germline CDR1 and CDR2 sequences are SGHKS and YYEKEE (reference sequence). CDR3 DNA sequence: TGTGCCAGCAGCTCGCCGGGACTAGGAGGTTCTCCGGGAGAGACCCAGTACTTC. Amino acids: CASSSPGLGGSPGETQYF.